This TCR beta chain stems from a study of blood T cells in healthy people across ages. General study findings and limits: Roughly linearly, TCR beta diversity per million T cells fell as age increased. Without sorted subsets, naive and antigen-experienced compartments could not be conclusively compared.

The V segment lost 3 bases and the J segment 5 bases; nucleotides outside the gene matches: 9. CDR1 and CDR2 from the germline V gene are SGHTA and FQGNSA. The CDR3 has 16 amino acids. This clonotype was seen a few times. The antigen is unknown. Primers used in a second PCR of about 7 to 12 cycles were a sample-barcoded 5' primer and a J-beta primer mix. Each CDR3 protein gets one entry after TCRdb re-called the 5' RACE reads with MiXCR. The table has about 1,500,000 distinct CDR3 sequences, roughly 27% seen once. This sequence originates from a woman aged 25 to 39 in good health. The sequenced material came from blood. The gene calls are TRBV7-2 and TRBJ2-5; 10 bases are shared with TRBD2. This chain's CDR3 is CASSLPSGRAWETQYF. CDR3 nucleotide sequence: TGTGCCAGCAGCTTGCCCAGCGGGAGGGCCTGGGAGACCCAGTACTTC.